Described below is a single T cell receptor (beta chain) sequence and its context. What it binds is unknown. This sample stems from a study of siplizumab effects on memory and regulatory T cells. Data came from immunoSEQ multiplex PCR; TCRdb stores just in-frame clones and leaves some out. The data hold tens of thousands of clones, with approximately 88% observed a single time. Findings of the study overall: Whether proliferating Tregs in siplizumab cultures suppress was not functionally confirmed.

The source material was naive CD4+ T cells sorted from blood. This TCR came from a human donor in good health.

The DNA of the CDR3 is TGTGCCAGCAGTTATTCAGGACTAGCGGGGGGGGCCCAGTACTTC. This encodes CASSYSGLAGGAQYF. The chain links TRBV6-5 to TRBJ2-5; 15 bases are a match to TRBD2. V shed 3 bases, J shed 9 bases, and the junction held 5 bases outside the gene matches. The CDR3 loop spans 15 amino acids. Germline-derived CDR1 and CDR2 are MNHEY and SVGAGI.